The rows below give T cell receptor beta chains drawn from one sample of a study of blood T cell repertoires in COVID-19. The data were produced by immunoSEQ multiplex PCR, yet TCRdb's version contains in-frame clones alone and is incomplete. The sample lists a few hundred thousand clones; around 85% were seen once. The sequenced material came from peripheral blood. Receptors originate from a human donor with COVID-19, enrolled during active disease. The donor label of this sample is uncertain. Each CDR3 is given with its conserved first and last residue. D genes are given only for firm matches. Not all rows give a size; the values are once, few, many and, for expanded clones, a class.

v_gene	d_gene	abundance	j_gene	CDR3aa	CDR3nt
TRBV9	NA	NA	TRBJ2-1	CASSGGSMNNEQFF	TGTGCCAGCAGTGGGGGGTCGATGAACAATGAGCAGTTCTTC
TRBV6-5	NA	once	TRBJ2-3	CASSSAGTSTDTQYF	TGTGCCAGCAGTTCGGCAGGGACTAGCACAGATACGCAGTATTTT
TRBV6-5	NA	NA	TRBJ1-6	CAIAESSYNSPLHF	TGTGCCATAGCGGAAAGCTCCTATAATTCACCCCTCCACTTT
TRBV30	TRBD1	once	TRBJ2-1	CAWSDDRGVEQFF	TGTGCCTGGAGCGATGACAGGGGGGTCGAGCAGTTCTTC
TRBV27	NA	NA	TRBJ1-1	CASSPRNPVLVNTEAFF	TGTGCCAGCAGTCCCCGCAACCCGGTTCTGGTTAACACTGAAGCTTTCTTT
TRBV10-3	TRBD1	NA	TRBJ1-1	CAIGETGKDGDATEAFF	TGTGCCATCGGGGAGACAGGGAAAGACGGGGACGCCACTGAAGCTTTCTTT
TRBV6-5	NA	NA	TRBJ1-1	CASSYSSTQGLEAFF	TGTGCCAGCAGTTACTCCTCAACGCAGGGGCTGGAAGCTTTCTTT
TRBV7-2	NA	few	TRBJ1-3	CASSLEVRRGNTIYF	TGTGCCAGCAGCTTAGAAGTGAGGCGGGGAAACACCATATATTTT
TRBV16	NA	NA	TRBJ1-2	CASSQTTGIYGYTF	TGTGCCAGCAGCCAGACAACAGGGATCTATGGCTACACCTTC
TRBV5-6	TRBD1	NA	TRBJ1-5	CASSLNGGQGGNQPQHF	TGTGCCAGCAGCTTGAATGGAGGACAGGGTGGAAATCAGCCCCAGCATTTT
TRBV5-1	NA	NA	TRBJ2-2	CASSLDGTLTGELFF	TGCGCCAGCAGCTTGGACGGGACTTTAACCGGGGAGCTGTTTTTT
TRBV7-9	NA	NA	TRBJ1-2	CASGGAGYGYTF	TGTGCCAGCGGGGGTGCGGGGTACGGCTACACCTTC
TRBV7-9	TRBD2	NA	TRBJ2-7	CASSRRLAGGNYEQYF	TGTGCCAGCAGCCGACGACTAGCGGGGGGGAACTACGAGCAGTACTTC
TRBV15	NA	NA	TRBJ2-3	CATSRRVSTDTQYF	TGTGCCACCAGCAGGAGAGTAAGCACAGATACGCAGTATTTT
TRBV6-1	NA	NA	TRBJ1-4	CASSDQTGENEKLFF	TGTGCCAGCAGTGACCAGACGGGGGAGAATGAAAAACTGTTTTTT
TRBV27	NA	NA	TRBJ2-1	CASSLLITIDEQFF	TGTGCCAGCAGTCTCCTCATTACAATCGATGAGCAGTTCTTC
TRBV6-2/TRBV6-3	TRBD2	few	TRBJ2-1	CASSYSMKREVISYNEQFF	TGTGCCAGCAGTTACTCGATGAAGCGGGAGGTTATCTCCTACAATGAGCAGTTCTTC
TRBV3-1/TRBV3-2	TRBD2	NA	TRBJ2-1	CASSQQLAGVNNEQFF	TGTGCCAGCAGCCAACAACTAGCGGGAGTCAACAATGAGCAGTTCTTC
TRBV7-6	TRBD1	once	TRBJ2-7	CASSPPGQGYEQYF	TGTGCCAGCAGCCCACCGGGACAGGGATACGAGCAGTACTTC
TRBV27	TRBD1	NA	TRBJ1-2	CASSRGGQGYGYTF	TGTGCCAGCAGTCGCGGAGGACAGGGCTATGGCTACACCTTC
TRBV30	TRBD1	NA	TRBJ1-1	CAWTQTGANTEAFF	TGTGCCTGGACCCAGACAGGGGCGAACACTGAAGCTTTCTTT
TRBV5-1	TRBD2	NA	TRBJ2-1	CASSLARAGGPSSYNEQFF	TGCGCCAGCAGCTTGGCCCGAGCGGGAGGCCCGAGCTCCTACAATGAGCAGTTCTTC
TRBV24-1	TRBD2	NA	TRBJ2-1	CATSEGSGSNEQFF	TGTGCCACCAGTGAGGGTAGCGGGAGCAATGAGCAGTTCTTC
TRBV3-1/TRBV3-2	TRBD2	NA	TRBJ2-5	CASSPRVWEGETQYF	TGTGCCAGCAGCCCACGCGTGTGGGAGGGGGAGACCCAGTACTTC
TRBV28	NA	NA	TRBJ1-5	CASSHSLSAYSNQPQHF	TGTGCCAGCAGCCACTCCTTAAGTGCCTATAGCAATCAGCCCCAGCATTTT
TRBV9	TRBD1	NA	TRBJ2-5	CASSERTGERETQYF	TGTGCCAGCAGCGAGAGGACAGGGGAGCGAGAGACCCAGTACTTC
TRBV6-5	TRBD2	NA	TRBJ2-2	CASSRLAGVSGELFF	TGTGCCAGCAGTAGACTAGCGGGAGTTTCCGGGGAGCTGTTTTTT
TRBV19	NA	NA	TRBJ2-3	CATARLERTDTQYF	TGTGCCACCGCGCGACTAGAACGTACAGATACGCAGTATTTT
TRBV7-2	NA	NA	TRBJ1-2	CASREAGREGYTF	TGTGCCAGCAGGGAGGCAGGGCGGGAGGGCTACACCTTC